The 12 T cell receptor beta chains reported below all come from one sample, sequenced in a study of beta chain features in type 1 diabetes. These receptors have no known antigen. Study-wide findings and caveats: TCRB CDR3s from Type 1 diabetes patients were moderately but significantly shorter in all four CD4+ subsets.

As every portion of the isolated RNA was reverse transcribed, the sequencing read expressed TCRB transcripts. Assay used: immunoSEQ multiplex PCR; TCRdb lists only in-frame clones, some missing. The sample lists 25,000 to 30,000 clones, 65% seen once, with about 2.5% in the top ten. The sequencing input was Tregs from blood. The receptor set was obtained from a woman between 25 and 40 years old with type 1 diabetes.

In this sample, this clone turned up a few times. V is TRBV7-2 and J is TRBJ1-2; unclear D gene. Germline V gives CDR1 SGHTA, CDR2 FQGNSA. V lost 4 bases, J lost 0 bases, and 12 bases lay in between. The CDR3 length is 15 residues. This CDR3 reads CASSSNSPANYGYTF. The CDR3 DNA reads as TGTGCCAGCAGCTCCAACAGCCCCGCTAACTATGGCTACACCTTC.

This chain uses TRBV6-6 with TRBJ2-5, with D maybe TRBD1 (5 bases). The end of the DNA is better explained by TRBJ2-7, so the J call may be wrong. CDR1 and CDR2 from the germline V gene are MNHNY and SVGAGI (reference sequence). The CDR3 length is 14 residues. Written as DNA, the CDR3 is TGTGCCAGCAGTTATCGCGACAGATCCTACGAGCAGTACTTC. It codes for CASSYRDRSYEQYF.

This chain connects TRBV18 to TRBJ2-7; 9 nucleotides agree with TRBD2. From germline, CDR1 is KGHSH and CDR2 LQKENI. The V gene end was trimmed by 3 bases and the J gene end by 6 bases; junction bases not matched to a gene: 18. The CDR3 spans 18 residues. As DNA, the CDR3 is TGTGCCAGCTCACCCGTGGGCGCGGTAGCGGGAGATTTAATCGAGCAGTACTTC. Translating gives CASSPVGAVAGDLIEQYF.

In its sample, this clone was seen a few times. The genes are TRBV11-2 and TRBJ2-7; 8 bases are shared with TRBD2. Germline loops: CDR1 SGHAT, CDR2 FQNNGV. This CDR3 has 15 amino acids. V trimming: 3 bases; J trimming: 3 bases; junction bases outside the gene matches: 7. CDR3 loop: CASSFSREGLYEQYF. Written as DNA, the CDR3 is TGTGCCAGCAGCTTCTCACGGGAGGGCCTCTACGAGCAGTACTTC.

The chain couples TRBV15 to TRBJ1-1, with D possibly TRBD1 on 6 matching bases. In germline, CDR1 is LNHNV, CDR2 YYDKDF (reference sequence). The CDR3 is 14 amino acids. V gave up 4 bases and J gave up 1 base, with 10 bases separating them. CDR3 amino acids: CATSTQTGNTEAFF. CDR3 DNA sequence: TGTGCCACCAGCACCCAGACAGGGAACACTGAAGCTTTCTTT.

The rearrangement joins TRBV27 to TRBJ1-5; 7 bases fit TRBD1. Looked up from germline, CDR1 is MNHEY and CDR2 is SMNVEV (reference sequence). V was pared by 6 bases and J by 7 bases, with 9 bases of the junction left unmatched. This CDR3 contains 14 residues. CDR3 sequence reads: CASSLQGPRQPQHF. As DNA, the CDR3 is TGTGCCAGCAGCCTACAGGGGCCAAGGCAGCCCCAGCATTTT.

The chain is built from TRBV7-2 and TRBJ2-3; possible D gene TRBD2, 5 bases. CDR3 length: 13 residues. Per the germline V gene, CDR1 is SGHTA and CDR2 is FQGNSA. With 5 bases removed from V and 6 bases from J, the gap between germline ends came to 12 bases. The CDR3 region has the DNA TGTGCCAGCAGCCCCCTTTCGGGGGATACGCAGTATTTT. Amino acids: CASSPLSGDTQYF.

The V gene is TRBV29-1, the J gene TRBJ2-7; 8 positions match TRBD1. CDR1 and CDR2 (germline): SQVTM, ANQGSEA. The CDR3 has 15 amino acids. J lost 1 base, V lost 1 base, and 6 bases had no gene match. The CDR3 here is CSVEALWTGSYEQYF. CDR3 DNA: TGCAGCGTTGAAGCTCTTTGGACAGGGTCCTACGAGCAGTACTTC.

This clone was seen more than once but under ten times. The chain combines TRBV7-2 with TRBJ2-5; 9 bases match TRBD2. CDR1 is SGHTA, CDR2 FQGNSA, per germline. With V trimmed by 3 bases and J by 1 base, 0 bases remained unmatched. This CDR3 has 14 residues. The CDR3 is CASSLGLAQETQYF. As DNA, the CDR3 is TGTGCCAGCAGCTTGGGACTAGCCCAAGAGACCCAGTACTTC.

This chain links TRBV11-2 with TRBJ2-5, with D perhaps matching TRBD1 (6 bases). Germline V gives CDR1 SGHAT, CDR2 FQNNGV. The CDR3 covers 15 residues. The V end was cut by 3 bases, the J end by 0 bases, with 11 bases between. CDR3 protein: CASSLGHAYQETQYF. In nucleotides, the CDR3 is TGTGCCAGCAGCTTGGGACACGCGTACCAAGAGACCCAGTACTTC.

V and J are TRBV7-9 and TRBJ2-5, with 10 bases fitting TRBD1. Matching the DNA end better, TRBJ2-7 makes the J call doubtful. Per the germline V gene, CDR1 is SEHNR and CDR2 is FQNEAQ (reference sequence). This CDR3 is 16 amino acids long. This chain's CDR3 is CASSSYLGQGGSEQYF. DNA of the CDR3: TGTGCCAGCAGCTCCTACCTCGGACAGGGGGGGTCCGAGCAGTACTTC.

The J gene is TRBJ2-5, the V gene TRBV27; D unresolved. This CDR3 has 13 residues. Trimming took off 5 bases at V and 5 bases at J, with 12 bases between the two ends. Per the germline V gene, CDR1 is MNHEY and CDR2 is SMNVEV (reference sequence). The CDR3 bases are TGTGCCAGCAGTCTCCCGGGTTTGGAGACCCAGTACTTC. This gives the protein CASSLPGLETQYF.